These T cell receptor beta chains were read from a single sample in a study of identical twins. TCRdb re-called the 5' RACE reads through MiXCR, storing one row per CDR3 protein. The profile shows 1.5 million to 2 million distinct CDR3 sequences, about 32% of them singletons. The material sequenced was cord blood. The receptors stem from a newborn girl in good health. Both conserved end residues are part of each CDR3. The order of the fields is V gene, J gene, D gene, clone size, CDR3 protein, CDR3 DNA. A D gene is named only where the DNA matches it firmly. A row's size may be missing; if present it is once, few, many or a size class.

V: TRBV2; J: TRBJ2-2; D: TRBD2; size: -; CDR3: CASRLTVAVAGGPGELFF; DNA: TGTGCCAGCAGGCTGACTGTTGCGGTAGCGGGGGGTCCCGGGGAGCTGTTTTTT
V: TRBV7-9; J: TRBJ2-2; D: TRBD2; size: -; CDR3: CASSLGLAGGRFF; DNA: TGTGCCAGCAGCTTAGGACTAGCGGGAGGAAGGTTTTTT
V: TRBV28; J: TRBJ1-1; D: TRBD1; size: -; CDR3: CASSAGGWRHTEAFF; DNA: TGTGCCAGCAGCGCAGGGGGCTGGAGACACACTGAAGCTTTCTTT
V: TRBV18; J: TRBJ1-1; D: -; size: few; CDR3: CASSRTGLARSLNTEAFF; DNA: TGTGCCAGCTCACGTACCGGGTTGGCCCGTTCCTTGAACACTGAAGCTTTCTTT
V: TRBV6-1; J: TRBJ2-3; D: -; size: many; CDR3: CASSETADTQYF; DNA: TGTGCCAGCAGTGAGACGGCAGATACGCAGTATTTT
V: TRBV4-2; J: TRBJ2-4; D: -; size: few; CDR3: CASSQDLLLGGVSGVIQYF; DNA: TGTGCCAGCAGCCAAGATCTTCTCTTAGGCGGGGTCTCTGGAGTTATTCAGTACTTC
V: TRBV13; J: TRBJ2-7; D: -; size: -; CDR3: CASSSRYSYEQYF; DNA: TGTGCCAGCAGTTCTCGGTACTCCTACGAGCAGTACTTC
V: TRBV4-2; J: TRBJ2-3; D: TRBD2; size: -; CDR3: CASSQFGTSGGDTQYF; DNA: TGTGCCAGCAGCCAGTTCGGGACTAGCGGGGGGGATACGCAGTATTTT
V: TRBV6-1; J: TRBJ2-1; D: -; size: few; CDR3: CASSERGEYSYNEQFF; DNA: TGTGCCAGCAGTGAAAGAGGGGAGTACTCCTACAATGAGCAGTTCTTC
V: TRBV27; J: TRBJ2-7; D: TRBD2; size: -; CDR3: CASSLSFLAGGYEQYF; DNA: TGTGCCAGCAGTTTATCGTTCCTAGCGGGAGGGTACGAGCAGTACTTC
V: TRBV12-3/TRBV12-4; J: TRBJ2-3; D: -; size: -; CDR3: CASSSHPIGGVNTDTQYF; DNA: TGTGCCAGCAGTTCACACCCGATTGGCGGGGTAAACACAGATACGCAGTATTTT
V: TRBV12-3/TRBV12-4; J: TRBJ1-1; D: TRBD1; size: many; CDR3: CASSPTGGWTEAFF; DNA: TGTGCCAGCTCACCGACAGGGGGCTGGACTGAAGCTTTCTTT
V: TRBV27; J: TRBJ2-5; D: -; size: -; CDR3: CASSDLAETQYF; DNA: TGTGCCAGCAGCGACCTAGCGGAGACCCAGTACTTC
V: TRBV2; J: TRBJ2-4; D: -; size: -; CDR3: CASSARQALAKNIQYF; DNA: TGTGCCAGCAGTGCCCGACAGGCTCTAGCCAAAAACATTCAGTACTTC
V: TRBV20-1; J: TRBJ1-2; D: -; size: -; CDR3: CSARDLPNYGYTF; DNA: TGCAGTGCTAGAGATCTTCCTAACTATGGCTACACCTTC
V: TRBV6-1; J: TRBJ2-3; D: -; size: -; CDR3: CASSEGGRIPQYF; DNA: TGTGCCAGCAGTGAAGGAGGAAGGATACCGCAGTATTTT
V: TRBV14; J: TRBJ1-2; D: TRBD1; size: few; CDR3: CASSRTDRGLGYGYTF; DNA: TGTGCCAGCAGCAGGACGGACAGGGGTCTAGGGTATGGCTACACCTTC
V: TRBV29-1; J: TRBJ2-5; D: -; size: -; CDR3: CSVQGGTDQETQYF; DNA: TGCAGCGTCCAAGGGGGGACAGACCAAGAGACCCAGTACTTC
V: TRBV20-1; J: TRBJ2-7; D: -; size: few; CDR3: CSATPDTRRAYEQYF; DNA: TGCAGTGCTACTCCGGACACGAGAAGGGCATACGAGCAGTACTTC
V: TRBV20-1; J: TRBJ2-7; D: -; size: -; CDR3: CSARDGDRSYEQYF; DNA: TGCAGTGCTAGAGATGGAGACCGCTCCTACGAGCAGTACTTC
V: TRBV20-1; J: TRBJ2-7; D: TRBD2; size: -; CDR3: CSANGLAATYNVQYF; DNA: TGCAGTGCGAACGGACTAGCGGCTACCTACAATGTGCAGTACTTC
V: TRBV7-2; J: TRBJ2-5; D: -; size: -; CDR3: CASSLWGVQETQYF; DNA: TGTGCCAGCAGCTTATGGGGGGTGCAAGAGACCCAGTACTTC